This T cell receptor beta chain was sequenced for a study of prognosis after radiotherapy for stage I lung cancer. In the study overall: Operability status for all non-small cell lung cancer patients was recorded as medically inoperable. Several developed distant metastases after radiotherapy (median about 7 months), and about 16 had no significant progression.

Genomic DNA provided the template from which TCR beta CDR3 was amplified by two-round multiplex PCR. Individual primers that were specific to each TRBV and TRBJ gene served in first-round PCR. TCRdb redid the calling of the multiplex PCR reads with MiXCR, one entry per CDR3 protein. The table records tens of thousands of distinct CDR3 sequences, less than 30% of them present only once. This clonotype occurred many times. This CDR3 spans 15 amino acids. The germline V gene encodes CDR1 SGHTA and CDR2 FQGNSA. The germline V and J ends were trimmed by 1 base and 5 bases, with 12 bases remaining between them.

The rearrangement joins TRBV7-2 to TRBJ1-5; the D is unclear. This specimen consisted of PBMCs, obtained before or after stereotactic body radiation therapy (not recorded which). The source is a donor at least 50 years old with non-small cell lung cancer. CDR3 protein: CASSLGGRRDQPQHF. The CDR3 coding sequence is TGTGCCAGCAGCTTAGGTGGGCGGCGAGATCAGCCCCAGCATTTT.